Following are 8 T cell receptor beta chains from one sample sequenced in a study of blood T cell repertoires in COVID-19. Assay: immunoSEQ multiplex PCR; the TCRdb copy retains only in-frame clones and omits some. This table has some 320,000 clones, around 87% appearing once. The material sequenced was PBMCs or T cells enriched from blood (not recorded which). Receptors originate from a woman aged 25 to 45 who had recovered from COVID-19.

Here the CDR3 DNA reads TGCGCCAGCAGCTTGGCCGGGACAGCATACAATGAGCAGTTCTTC. Protein sequence: CASSLAGTAYNEQFF. The V and J genes are TRBV5-1 and TRBJ2-1; TRBD1 matches 7 bases. The CDR3 loop spans 15 amino acids. CDR1 and CDR2 (germline): SGHRS, YFSETQ. V dropped 0 bases and J dropped 4; count of bases not matched to a gene: 4.

V and J are TRBV6-5 and TRBJ1-6; no clear D gene. The CDR3 loop spans 12 amino acids. V was trimmed by 4 bases and J by 10 bases, leaving 8 bases between them. Germline lookup yields CDR1 MNHEY and CDR2 SVGAGI. The chain's CDR3 is CASSSRASPLHF. For the CDR3, the DNA is TGTGCCAGCAGTTCGCGAGCGTCACCCCTCCACTTT.

This sequence joins TRBV6-2 or TRBV6-3 and TRBJ2-6, with TRBD2 matching 9 bases. In germline, CDR1 is MNHEY, CDR2 SVGEGT. V gave up 0 bases and J gave up 1 base; unmatched junction bases: 7. The CDR3 is 19 residues long. The CDR3 sequence is CASSYSIAGARSGANVLTF. In DNA form, the CDR3 reads TGTGCCAGCAGTTACTCGATAGCGGGGGCGAGATCTGGGGCCAACGTCCTGACTTTC.

This clone was seen a single time. The chain couples TRBV7-2 to TRBJ2-1; the match to TRBD2 covers 8 bases. The CDR3 has 14 residues. V lost 4 bases and J lost 5; bases outside the gene matches: 4. Germline V CDR1 and CDR2: SGHTA, FQGNSA. The CDR3 sequence: CASSWAGGNNEQFF. The DNA for the CDR3 is TGTGCCAGCAGCTGGGCGGGGGGAAACAATGAGCAGTTCTTC.

V and J are TRBV3-1 (or the pseudogene TRBV3-2) and TRBJ1-5, with D hard to call. The germline gives CDR1 LGHDT, CDR2 YNNKEL (reference sequence). Trimming took 2 bases from V and 2 from J, leaving 10 bases between them. The CDR3 is 15 amino acids. The CDR3 is CASSQSPAGNQPQHF. The DNA of the CDR3 is TGTGCCAGCAGCCAAAGTCCTGCGGGCAATCAGCCCCAGCATTTT.

The V gene is TRBV3-1 (or the pseudogene TRBV3-2), the J gene TRBJ2-7, with TRBD1 matching over 8 bases. The CDR3 is made up of 15 amino acids. Trimming removed 1 base from V and 5 bases from J; junction bases left unmatched: 7. Germline loops: CDR1 LGHDT, CDR2 YNNKEL (reference sequence). CDR3 bases: TGTGCCAGCAGCCAAGCAGACAGGGGAGGCAACGAGCAGTACTTC. This codes for CASSQADRGGNEQYF.

The chain couples TRBV3-1 (or the pseudogene TRBV3-2) to TRBJ2-3; 9 positions match TRBD1. Looked up from germline, CDR1 is LGHDT and CDR2 is YNNKEL (reference sequence). The CDR3 consists of 15 residues. V lost 1 base to trimming and J lost 4 bases; unmatched junction nucleotides: 3. This chain's CDR3 is CASSQAGTGSDTQYF. The CDR3 DNA sequence: TGTGCCAGCAGCCAAGCCGGGACAGGGTCAGATACGCAGTATTTT.

The chain has TRBV28 and TRBJ1-5; 9 nucleotides align to TRBD1. The V and J ends lost 6 bases and 3 bases, in that order; junction bases with no gene match: 9. The germline V gene encodes CDR1 MDHEN and CDR2 SYDVKM. This CDR3 has 16 residues. Here the CDR3 DNA reads TGTGCCAGCAGCCTCGTTGGACAGGGGAACAATCAGCCCCAGCATTTT. Translating gives CASSLVGQGNNQPQHF.